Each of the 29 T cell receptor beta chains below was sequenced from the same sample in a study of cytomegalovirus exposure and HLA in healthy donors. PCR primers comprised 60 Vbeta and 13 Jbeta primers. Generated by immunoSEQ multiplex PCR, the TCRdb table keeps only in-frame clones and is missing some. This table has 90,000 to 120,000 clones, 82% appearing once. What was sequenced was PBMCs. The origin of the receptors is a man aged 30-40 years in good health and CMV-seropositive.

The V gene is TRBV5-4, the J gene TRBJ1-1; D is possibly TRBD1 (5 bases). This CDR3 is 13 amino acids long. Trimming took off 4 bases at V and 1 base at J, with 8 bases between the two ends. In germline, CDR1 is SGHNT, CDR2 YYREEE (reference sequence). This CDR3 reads CASSRGQNTEAFF. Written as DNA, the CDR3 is TGTGCCAGCAGCCGCGGACAGAACACTGAAGCTTTCTTT.

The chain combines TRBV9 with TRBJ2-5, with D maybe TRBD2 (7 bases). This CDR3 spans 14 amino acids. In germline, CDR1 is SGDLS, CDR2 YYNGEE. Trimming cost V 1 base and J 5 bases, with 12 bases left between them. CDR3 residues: CASSVWGGAETQYF. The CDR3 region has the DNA TGTGCCAGCAGCGTATGGGGGGGGGCCGAGACCCAGTACTTC.

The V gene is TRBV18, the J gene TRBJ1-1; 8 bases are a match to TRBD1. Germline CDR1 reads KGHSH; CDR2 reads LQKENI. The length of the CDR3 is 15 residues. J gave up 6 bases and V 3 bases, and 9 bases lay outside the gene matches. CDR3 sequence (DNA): TGTGCCAGCTCACCCTCGGACAGGGAAAATTCTGAAGCTTTCTTT. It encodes CASSPSDRENSEAFF.

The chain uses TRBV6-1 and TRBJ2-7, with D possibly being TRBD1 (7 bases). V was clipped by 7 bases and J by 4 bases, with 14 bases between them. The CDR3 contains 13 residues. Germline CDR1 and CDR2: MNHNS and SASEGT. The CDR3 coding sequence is TGTGCCAGCACGGAGGGGGCGTCTTACGAGCAGTACTTC. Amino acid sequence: CASTEGASYEQYF.

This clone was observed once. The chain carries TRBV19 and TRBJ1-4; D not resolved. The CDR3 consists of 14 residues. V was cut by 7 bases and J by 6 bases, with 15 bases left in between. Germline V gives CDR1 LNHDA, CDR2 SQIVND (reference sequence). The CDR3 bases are TGTGCCAGTACGAACGGACTGAGATATGAAAAACTGTTTTTT. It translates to CASTNGLRYEKLFF. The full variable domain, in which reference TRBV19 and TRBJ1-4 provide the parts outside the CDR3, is DGGITQSPKYLFRKEGQNVTLSCEQNLNHDAMYWYRQDPGQGLRLIYYSQIVNDFQKGDIAEGYSVSREKKESFPLTVTSAQKNPTAFYLCASTNGLRYEKLFFGSGTQLSVL.

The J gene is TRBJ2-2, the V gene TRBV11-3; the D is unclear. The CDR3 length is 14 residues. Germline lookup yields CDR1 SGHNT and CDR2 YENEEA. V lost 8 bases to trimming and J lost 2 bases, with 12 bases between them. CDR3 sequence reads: CASRLQKNTGELFF. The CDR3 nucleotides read TGTGCCAGCCGTCTGCAGAAAAACACCGGGGAGCTGTTTTTT.

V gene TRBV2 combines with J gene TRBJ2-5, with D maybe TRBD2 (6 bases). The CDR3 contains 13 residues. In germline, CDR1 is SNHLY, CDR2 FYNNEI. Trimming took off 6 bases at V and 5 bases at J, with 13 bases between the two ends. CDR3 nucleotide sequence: TGTGCCAGCAGAGGACTAACGGGGGAGACCCAGTACTTC. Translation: CASRGLTGETQYF. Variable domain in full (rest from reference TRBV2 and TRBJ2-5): EPEVTQTPSHQVTQMGQEVILRCVPISNHLYFYWYRQILGQKVEFLVSFYNNEISEKSEIFDDQFSVERPDGSNFTLKIRSTKLEDSAMYFCASRGLTGETQYFGPGTRLLVL.

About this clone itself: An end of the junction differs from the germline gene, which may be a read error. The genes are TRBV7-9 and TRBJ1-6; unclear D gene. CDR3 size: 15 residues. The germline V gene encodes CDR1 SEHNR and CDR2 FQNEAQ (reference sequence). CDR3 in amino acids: CSSSLGPRDNSPLHF. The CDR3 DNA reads TGTTCCAGCAGCTTAGGACCCCGGGATAATTCACCCCTCCACTTT.

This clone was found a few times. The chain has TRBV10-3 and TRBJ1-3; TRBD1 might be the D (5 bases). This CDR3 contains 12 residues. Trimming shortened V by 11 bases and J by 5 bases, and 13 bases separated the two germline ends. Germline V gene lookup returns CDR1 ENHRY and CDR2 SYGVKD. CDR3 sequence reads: CAGGGSRNTIYF. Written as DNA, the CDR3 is TGTGCCGGGGGGGGGAGCAGAAACACCATATATTTT.

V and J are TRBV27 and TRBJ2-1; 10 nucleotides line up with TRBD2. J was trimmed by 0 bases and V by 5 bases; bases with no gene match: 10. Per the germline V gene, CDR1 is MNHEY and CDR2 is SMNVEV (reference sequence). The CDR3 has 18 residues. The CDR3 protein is CASSPLAGVSSSYNEQFF. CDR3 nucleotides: TGTGCCAGCAGTCCTCTAGCGGGGGTCTCTAGCTCCTACAATGAGCAGTTCTTC.

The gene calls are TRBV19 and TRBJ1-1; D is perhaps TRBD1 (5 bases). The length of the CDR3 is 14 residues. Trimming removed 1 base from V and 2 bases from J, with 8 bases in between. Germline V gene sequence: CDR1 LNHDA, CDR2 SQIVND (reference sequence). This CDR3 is CASSIGGPNTEAFF. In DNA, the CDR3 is TGTGCCAGTAGTATAGGGGGCCCAAACACTGAAGCTTTCTTT.

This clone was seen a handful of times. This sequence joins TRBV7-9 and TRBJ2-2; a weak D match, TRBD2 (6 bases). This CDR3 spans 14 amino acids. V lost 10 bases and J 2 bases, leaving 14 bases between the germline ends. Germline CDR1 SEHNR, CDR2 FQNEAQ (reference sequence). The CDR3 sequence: CANTPGLNTGELFF. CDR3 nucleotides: TGTGCCAACACCCCGGGACTCAACACCGGGGAGCTGTTTTTT.

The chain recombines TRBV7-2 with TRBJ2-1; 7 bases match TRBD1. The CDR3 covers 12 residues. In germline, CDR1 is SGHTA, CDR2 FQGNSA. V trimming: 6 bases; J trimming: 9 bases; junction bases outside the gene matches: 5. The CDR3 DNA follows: TGTGCCAGCAGTCAACCAGGGGGTGAGCAGTTCTTC. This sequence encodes CASSQPGGEQFF.

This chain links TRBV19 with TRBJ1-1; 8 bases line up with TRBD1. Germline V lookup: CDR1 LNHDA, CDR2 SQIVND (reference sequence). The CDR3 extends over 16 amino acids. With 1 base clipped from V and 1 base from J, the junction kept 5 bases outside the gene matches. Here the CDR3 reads CASSIVNRGANTEAFF. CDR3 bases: TGTGCCAGTAGTATAGTTAACAGGGGGGCGAACACTGAAGCTTTCTTT.

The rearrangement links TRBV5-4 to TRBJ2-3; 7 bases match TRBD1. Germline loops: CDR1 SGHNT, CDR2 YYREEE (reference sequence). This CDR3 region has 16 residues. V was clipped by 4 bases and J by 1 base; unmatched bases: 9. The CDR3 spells CASSIRQGRGTDTQYF. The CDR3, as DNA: TGTGCCAGCAGCATACGACAGGGAAGGGGCACAGATACGCAGTATTTT.

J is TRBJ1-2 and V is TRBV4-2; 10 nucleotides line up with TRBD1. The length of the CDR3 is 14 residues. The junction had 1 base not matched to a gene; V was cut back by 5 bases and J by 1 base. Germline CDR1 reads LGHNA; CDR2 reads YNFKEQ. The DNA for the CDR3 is TGTGCCAGCAGCAGGGACAGGGGTAACTATGGCTACACCTTC. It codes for CASSRDRGNYGYTF.

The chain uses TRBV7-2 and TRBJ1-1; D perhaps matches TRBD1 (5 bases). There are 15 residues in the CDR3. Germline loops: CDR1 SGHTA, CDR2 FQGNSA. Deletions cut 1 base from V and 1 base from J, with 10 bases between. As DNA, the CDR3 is TGTGCCAGCAGCTTAGGGGGCCTAGGGAACACTGAAGCTTTCTTT. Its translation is CASSLGGLGNTEAFF.

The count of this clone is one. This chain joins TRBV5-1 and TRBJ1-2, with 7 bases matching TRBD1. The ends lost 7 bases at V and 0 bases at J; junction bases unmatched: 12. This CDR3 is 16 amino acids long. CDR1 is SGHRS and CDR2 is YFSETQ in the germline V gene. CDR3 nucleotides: TGCGCCAGCTATCAGGATCCGGGACAGCCTAACTATGGCTACACCTTC. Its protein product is CASYQDPGQPNYGYTF.

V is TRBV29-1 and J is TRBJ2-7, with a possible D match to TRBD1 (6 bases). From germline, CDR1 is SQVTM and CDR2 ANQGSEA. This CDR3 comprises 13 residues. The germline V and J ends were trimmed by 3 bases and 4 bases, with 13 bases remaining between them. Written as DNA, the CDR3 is TGCAGCGTTGATATACAGGGTGGGTACGAGCAGTACTTC. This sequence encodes CSVDIQGGYEQYF.

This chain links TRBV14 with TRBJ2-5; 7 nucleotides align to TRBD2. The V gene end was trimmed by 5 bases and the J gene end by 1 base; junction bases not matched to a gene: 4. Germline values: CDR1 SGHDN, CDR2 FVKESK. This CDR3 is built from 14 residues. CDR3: CASSIQRGQETQYF. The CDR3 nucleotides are TGTGCCAGCAGCATTCAGCGGGGCCAAGAGACCCAGTACTTC.

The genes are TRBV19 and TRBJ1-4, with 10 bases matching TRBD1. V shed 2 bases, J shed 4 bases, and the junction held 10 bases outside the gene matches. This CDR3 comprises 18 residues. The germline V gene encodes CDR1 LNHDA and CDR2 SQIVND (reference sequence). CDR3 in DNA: TGTGCCAGTAGTATATTTTGGGACAGGGGTATAGATAATGAAAAACTGTTTTTT. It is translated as CASSIFWDRGIDNEKLFF.

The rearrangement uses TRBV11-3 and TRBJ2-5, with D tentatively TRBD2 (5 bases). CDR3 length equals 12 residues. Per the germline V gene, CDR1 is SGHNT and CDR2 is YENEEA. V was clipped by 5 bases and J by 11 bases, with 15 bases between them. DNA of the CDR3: TGTGCCAGCAGCCCCTCGAGCGCGGGTCAGTACTTC. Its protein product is CASSPSSAGQYF.

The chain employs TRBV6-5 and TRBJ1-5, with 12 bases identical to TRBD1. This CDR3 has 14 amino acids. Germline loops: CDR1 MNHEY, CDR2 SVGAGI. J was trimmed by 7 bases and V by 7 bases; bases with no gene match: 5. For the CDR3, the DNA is TGTGCCAGCAAACCGGGACAGGGGGCCCAGCCCCAGCATTTT. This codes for CASKPGQGAQPQHF.

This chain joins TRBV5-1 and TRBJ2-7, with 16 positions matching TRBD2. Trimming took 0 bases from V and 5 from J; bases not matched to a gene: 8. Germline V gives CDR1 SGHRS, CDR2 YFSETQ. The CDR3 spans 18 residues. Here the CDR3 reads CASSLVGTSGGAFNEQYF. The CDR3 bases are TGCGCCAGCAGCTTGGTAGGGACTAGCGGGGGGGCTTTTAACGAGCAGTACTTC.

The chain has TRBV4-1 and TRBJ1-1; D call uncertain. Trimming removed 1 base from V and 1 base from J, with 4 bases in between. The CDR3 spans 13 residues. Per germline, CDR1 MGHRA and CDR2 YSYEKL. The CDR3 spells CASSQARNTEAFF. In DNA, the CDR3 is TGCGCCAGCAGCCAAGCTAGGAACACTGAAGCTTTCTTT.

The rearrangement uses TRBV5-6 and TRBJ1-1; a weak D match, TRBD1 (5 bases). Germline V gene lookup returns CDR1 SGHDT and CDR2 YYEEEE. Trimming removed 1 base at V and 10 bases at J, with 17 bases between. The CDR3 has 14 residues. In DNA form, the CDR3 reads TGTGCCAGCAGCTTGTGGGGCACTCCAGGCGGAGCTTTCTTT. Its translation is CASSLWGTPGGAFF.

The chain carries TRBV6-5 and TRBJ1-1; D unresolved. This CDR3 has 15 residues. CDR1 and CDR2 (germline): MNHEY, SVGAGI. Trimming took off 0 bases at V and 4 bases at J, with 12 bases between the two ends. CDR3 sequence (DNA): TGTGCCAGCAGTTACTCGATAAGAGGGATCACTGAAGCTTTCTTT. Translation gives CASSYSIRGITEAFF.

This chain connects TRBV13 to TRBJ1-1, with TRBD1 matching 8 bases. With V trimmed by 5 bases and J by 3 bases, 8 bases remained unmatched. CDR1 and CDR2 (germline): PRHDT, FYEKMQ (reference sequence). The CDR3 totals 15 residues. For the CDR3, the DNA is TGTGCCAGCAGCGCCCAACAGGGGGGAGACACTGAAGCTTTCTTT. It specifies CASSAQQGGDTEAFF.

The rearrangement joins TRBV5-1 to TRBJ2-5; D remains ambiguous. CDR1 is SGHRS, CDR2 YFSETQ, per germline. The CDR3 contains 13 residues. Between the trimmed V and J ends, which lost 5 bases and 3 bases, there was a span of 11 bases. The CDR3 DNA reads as TGCGCCAGCAGTGGTTCCGTAGAAGAGACCCAGTACTTC. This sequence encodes CASSGSVEETQYF.